This is a list of T cell receptor beta chains from one sample in a study of blood T cell repertoires in COVID-19. The method was immunoSEQ multiplex PCR; TCRdb's version includes in-frame clones alone and lacks a portion of them. The sample has approximately 170,000 clones; roughly nine tenths are singletons. The material sequenced was peripheral blood. These receptors originate from a man aged 18 to 30 who had recovered from COVID-19. The CDR3 runs from the conserved cysteine through the conserved F or W. A D gene is named only where the DNA matches it firmly. Where a row states a size, it is once, few, many or the class of an expanded clone; other rows omit it.

TRBV18	NA	NA	TRBJ2-7	TGTGCCAGCTCACCTAGCCTAATTAGCGGCAGTTACGAGCAGTACTTC	CASSPSLISGSYEQYF
TRBV9	TRBD1	NA	TRBJ2-3	TGTGCCAGCAGCGCCGGGACAGGGGGAACAGATACGCAGTATTTT	CASSAGTGGTDTQYF
TRBV7-2	NA	few	TRBJ1-5	TGTGCCAGCAGCTTAATCCCCCGTAATCAGCCCCAGCATTTT	CASSLIPRNQPQHF
TRBV6-2/TRBV6-3	TRBD1	NA	TRBJ1-5	TGTGCCAGCAGTTACAACAGGGGGTGGAATCAGCCCCAGCATTTT	CASSYNRGWNQPQHF
TRBV14	TRBD1	NA	TRBJ2-7	TGTGCCAGCAGGGGACAGGGTTCCTACGAGCAGTACTTC	CASRGQGSYEQYF
TRBV10-2	NA	NA	TRBJ1-1	TGCGCCACCAGAACAGGGTTCGGCACTGAAGCTTTCTTT	CATRTGFGTEAFF
TRBV24-1	TRBD1	NA	TRBJ1-2	TGTGCCACCAGTCAACCCACAGGGGGCTCTTGGGGCTACACCTTC	CATSQPTGGSWGYTF
TRBV24-1	NA	once	TRBJ1-6	TGTGCCGCCTCTTCCGGGGGACGGGATTCACCCCTCCACTTT	CAASSGGRDSPLHF
TRBV29-1	TRBD1	NA	TRBJ2-5	TGCAGCGTAGACAGGGTAGGGGAAGAGACCCAGTACTTC	CSVDRVGEETQYF
TRBV10-3	TRBD2	once	TRBJ2-1	TGTGCCATCAGTGAGTCTGCGGGAGCTTTCGAGAATGAGCAGTTCTTC	CAISESAGAFENEQFF
TRBV24-1	NA	NA	TRBJ1-1	TGTGCCACACTAAGAGGCACTGAAGCTTTCTTT	CATLRGTEAFF
TRBV5-1	TRBD2	NA	TRBJ2-1	TGCGCCAGCAGCTCCGGGACTAGCGGGACAGGAGAGCAGTTCTTC	CASSSGTSGTGEQFF
TRBV11-2	TRBD1	NA	TRBJ1-2	TGTGCCAGCAGCTCCACAGGGGCGGCTGGCTACACCTTC	CASSSTGAAGYTF
TRBV2	TRBD1	once	TRBJ2-2	TGTGCCAGCATTGGACAGGGGACGGCGTTTACCGGGGAGCTGTTTTTT	CASIGQGTAFTGELFF
TRBV5-4	NA	once	TRBJ2-2	TGTGCCAGCAGCTTCGTGGGCAGTAACACCGGGGAGCTGTTTTTT	CASSFVGSNTGELFF
TRBV20-1	NA	NA	TRBJ1-1	TGCAGTGCTAGTATAGGGGCGAACACTGAAGCTTTCTTT	CSASIGANTEAFF
TRBV11-2	TRBD1	NA	TRBJ2-7	TGTGCCAGCAGCTTAAGGGGGCGACAGATCGCCTACGAGCAGTACTTC	CASSLRGRQIAYEQYF
TRBV28	NA	NA	TRBJ1-3	TGTGCCAGCAGTTTACGTATCGGGGATTCTGGAAACACCATATATTTT	CASSLRIGDSGNTIYF
TRBV2	NA	NA	TRBJ1-2	TGTGCCAGCAGTGAGGCGGATGGCTACACCTTC	CASSEADGYTF
TRBV19	TRBD1	NA	TRBJ2-2	TGTGCCAGTAGTCCAAGGACAGGGCGGGGCACCGGGGAGCTGTTTTTT	CASSPRTGRGTGELFF
TRBV19	NA	NA	TRBJ2-2	TGTGCCAGTAGTAACCGGCCGCGGACTGGTGACACCGGGGAGCTGTTTTTT	CASSNRPRTGDTGELFF
TRBV28	TRBD1	NA	TRBJ1-4	TGTGCCAGCAGCCGCGGGACAGGAAAGTTTGCAACTAATGAAAAACTGTTTTTT	CASSRGTGKFATNEKLFF
TRBV24-1	NA	NA	TRBJ2-3	TGTGCCGTACAGGGAGTCGGCACAGATACGCAGTATTTT	CAVQGVGTDTQYF
TRBV3-1/TRBV3-2	NA	many	TRBJ1-1	TGTGCCAGCAGCACCCGACAGGAGAACACTGAAGCTTTCTTT	CASSTRQENTEAFF
TRBV13	TRBD2	NA	TRBJ2-1	TGTGCCAGCAGCCAGACTAGCAGCTCCTACAATGAGCAGTTCTTC	CASSQTSSSYNEQFF
TRBV21-1	NA	NA	TRBJ1-4	TGTGCCAGCAGCATAGAGTCCAATGAAAAACTGTTTTTT	CASSIESNEKLFF